This passage covers 21 T cell receptor beta chains from one sample sequenced in a study of OX40 agonist ivuxolimab in advanced cancers. Generated by immunoSEQ multiplex PCR, the TCRdb table keeps only in-frame clones and is missing some. Of around 94,000 clones listed, about 90% are singletons. The sample here was CD4+ or CD8+ T cells sorted from blood, taken in a trial of the OX40 agonist ivuxolimab. The receptors come from an adult with an advanced solid tumor such as melanoma, head and neck, liver or kidney cancer.

The chain joins TRBV11-2 to TRBJ1-2, with TRBD1 identical over 8 bases. There are 13 residues in the CDR3. CDR1 and CDR2 (germline): SGHAT, FQNNGV. V trimming: 6 bases; J trimming: 4 bases; junction bases outside the gene matches: 4. The CDR3 DNA reads as TGTGCCAGCAGTCTTGACAGGGGCTATGGCTACACCTTC. Residues: CASSLDRGYGYTF.

The chain has TRBV15 and TRBJ2-1; 8 bases agree with TRBD2. CDR3 length: 16 amino acids. The trim removed 2 bases at V and 1 base at J, leaving 4 bases unmatched. Germline-derived CDR1 and CDR2 are LNHNV and YYDKDF (reference sequence). The CDR3 DNA follows: TGTGCCACCAGCAGACCGATAGCGGGATCCTACAATGAGCAGTTCTTC. Residues: CATSRPIAGSYNEQFF. Full variable domain (rest looked up from reference TRBV15 and TRBJ2-1): DAMVIQNPRYQVTQFGKPVTLSCSQTLNHNVMYWYQQKSSQAPKLLFHYYDKDFNNEADTPDNFQSRRPNTSFCFLDIRSPGLGDTAMYLCATSRPIAGSYNEQFFGPGTRLTVL.

The rearrangement uses TRBV5-1 and TRBJ2-1; 10 bases align to TRBD1. J gave up 4 bases and V 0 bases, and 7 bases lay outside the gene matches. The CDR3 runs to 17 residues. The germline gives CDR1 SGHRS, CDR2 YFSETQ. The CDR3 nucleotides read TGCGCCAGCAGCTTGGCCCTCGGGACAGGGGAATACAATGAGCAGTTCTTC. It yields the protein CASSLALGTGEYNEQFF. Combining the CDR3 with reference TRBV5-1 and TRBJ2-1 gives the whole variable domain KAGVTQTPRYLIKTRGQQVTLSCSPISGHRSVSWYQQTPGQGLQFLFEYFSETQRNKGNFPGRFSGRQFSNSRSEMNVSTLELGDSALYLCASSLALGTGEYNEQFFGPGTRLTVL.

The chain combines TRBV11-2 with TRBJ2-5, with 7 bases that match TRBD1. CDR1 is SGHAT, CDR2 FQNNGV, per germline. The J segment lost 2 bases and the V segment lost 4 bases, leaving 10 bases of the junction unmatched. The CDR3 runs 16 residues. The CDR3 here is CASSSGTVGPQETQYF. In DNA form, the CDR3 reads TGTGCCAGCAGCTCCGGGACAGTAGGACCTCAAGAGACCCAGTACTTC.

This clone was detected a few times. The V and J genes are TRBV30 and TRBJ2-2, with 8 nucleotides matching TRBD1. With V trimmed by 5 bases and J by 2 bases, 10 bases remained unmatched. The CDR3 loop spans 16 amino acids. CDR1 and CDR2 (germline): GTSNPN, SVGIG (reference sequence). CDR3 protein: CAWDQGQALNTGELFF. The CDR3 region has the DNA TGTGCCTGGGACCAGGGACAGGCGTTAAACACCGGGGAGCTGTTTTTT.

This clone has a single count. This chain links TRBV5-6 with TRBJ2-7; 9 positions match TRBD1. J lost 2 bases, V lost 4 bases, and 13 bases had no gene match. Germline CDR1 is SGHDT and CDR2 is YYEEEE. The CDR3 length is 17 residues. CDR3 in DNA: TGTGCCAGCAGCAACGAGTGGGGACAGGGACTGGCCTACGAGCAGTACTTC. Its translation: CASSNEWGQGLAYEQYF.

This clone was observed a single time. The chain has TRBV5-6 and TRBJ2-2; no definite D call. The CDR3 has 13 residues. Germline CDR1 reads SGHDT; CDR2 reads YYEEEE. The V end was cut by 2 bases, the J end by 5 bases, with 7 bases between. CDR3 sequence reads: CASSLRITGELFF. In DNA form, the CDR3 reads TGTGCCAGCAGCTTACGGATAACCGGGGAGCTGTTTTTT.

The chain links TRBV11-3 to TRBJ2-1; 14 bases fit TRBD2. The CDR3 is 14 residues long. Germline CDR1 SGHNT, CDR2 YENEEA. J gave up 10 bases and V 5 bases, and 4 bases lay outside the gene matches. Here the CDR3 DNA reads TGTGCCAGCAGCATGGGACTAGCGGGAGACGAGCAGTTCTTC. As protein: CASSMGLAGDEQFF.

This chain uses TRBV19 with TRBJ2-5, with 8 bases matching TRBD2. CDR3 size: 16 residues. V was pared by 1 base and J by 4 bases, with 8 bases of the junction left unmatched. CDR1 is LNHDA and CDR2 is SQIVND in the germline V gene (reference sequence). The CDR3 protein is CASSIVAAGALETQYF. CDR3 nucleotides: TGTGCCAGTAGTATAGTAGCAGCGGGAGCCTTAGAGACCCAGTACTTC.

V gene TRBV9 combines with J gene TRBJ2-7; 11 bases match TRBD1. This CDR3 has 14 amino acids. V trimming: 4 bases; J trimming: 4 bases; junction bases outside the gene matches: 4. The germline V gene encodes CDR1 SGDLS and CDR2 YYNGEE. The CDR3 nucleotides are TGTGCCAGCAGCCAGCGGGACAGGGGGTACGAGCAGTACTTC. Residues: CASSQRDRGYEQYF.

The chain is built from TRBV5-8 and TRBJ2-7; 8 bases line up with TRBD1. CDR3 length: 15 residues. V lost 4 bases and J lost 1; bases outside the gene matches: 7. Germline V gene sequence: CDR1 SGHTS, CDR2 YDEGEE. The CDR3 reads CASSVGTGLSYEQYF. The CDR3 region has the DNA TGTGCCAGCAGCGTCGGGACAGGCCTATCCTACGAGCAGTACTTC.

The J gene is TRBJ2-3, the V gene TRBV15; no clear D. The CDR3 spans 15 residues. Trimming left V 0 bases short and J 0 bases short, with 7 bases between. Germline loops: CDR1 LNHNV, CDR2 YYDKDF (reference sequence). The CDR3 loop is CATSRDQGSTDTQYF. CDR3 bases: TGTGCCACCAGCAGAGATCAAGGAAGCACAGATACGCAGTATTTT.

The V and J genes are TRBV19 and TRBJ2-1; 13 nucleotides agree with TRBD2. The CDR3 consists of 19 residues. CDR1 is LNHDA, CDR2 SQIVND, per germline (reference sequence). J lost 5 bases, V lost 10 bases, and 20 bases had no gene match. The DNA for the CDR3 is TGTGCCACCGTTCCCCTCGGACTAGCGGGAGTCTATAAGGACAATGAGCAGTTCTTC. Translating it yields CATVPLGLAGVYKDNEQFF.

The genes are TRBV19 and TRBJ2-3, with D hard to call. Trimming took off 6 bases at V and 3 bases at J, with 7 bases between the two ends. The germline V gene encodes CDR1 LNHDA and CDR2 SQIVND (reference sequence). The CDR3 runs 12 residues. DNA of the CDR3: TGTGCCAGTAGCCCTAGAACAGATACGCAGTATTTT. This sequence encodes CASSPRTDTQYF.

V gene TRBV11-3 combines with J gene TRBJ1-1, with D perhaps TRBD1 (6 bases). The CDR3 loop spans 15 amino acids. Looked up from germline, CDR1 is SGHNT and CDR2 is YENEEA. The ends were cut back, 1 base at V and 4 bases at J, with 13 bases in the middle. The DNA of the CDR3 is TGTGCCAGCAGCTTAGGGGGGGGACACCCCACTGAAGCTTTCTTT. It codes for CASSLGGGHPTEAFF.

The CDR3 DNA reads as TGTGCCAGCAGCCTCAGAGTTTTCGGGCAAGAGACCCAGTACTTC. Amino acid sequence: CASSLRVFGQETQYF. The chain joins TRBV11-3 to TRBJ2-5; D is ambiguous. Germline-derived CDR1 and CDR2 are SGHNT and YENEEA. With 5 bases removed from V and 2 bases from J, the gap between germline ends came to 15 bases. This CDR3 contains 15 residues. Using reference TRBV11-3 and TRBJ2-5 for the parts outside the CDR3, the full variable domain is EAGVVQSPRYKIIEKKQPVAFWCNPISGHNTLYWYLQNLGQGPELLIRYENEEAVDDSQLPKDRFSAERLKGVDSTLKIQPAELGDSAVYLCASSLRVFGQETQYFGPGTRLLVL.

The chain has TRBV6-4 and TRBJ2-3; D gene ambiguous. CDR3 length: 14 residues. Trimming removed 6 bases at V and 1 base at J, with 11 bases between. In germline, CDR1 is MRHNA, CDR2 SNTAGT. In nucleotides, the CDR3 is TGTGCCAGCAGCCGAGTTGGCGGCACAGATACGCAGTATTTT. This gives the protein CASSRVGGTDTQYF.

This sequence joins TRBV5-4 and TRBJ2-2; TRBD1 aligns across 7 bases. Per the germline V gene, CDR1 is SGHNT and CDR2 is YYREEE (reference sequence). The junction had 7 bases not matched to a gene; V was cut back by 1 base and J by 4 bases. This CDR3 has 16 amino acids. The CDR3 reads CASSLLATGRTGELFF. The CDR3, as DNA: TGTGCCAGCAGCTTGTTGGCGACAGGGCGCACCGGGGAGCTGTTTTTT.

This clone showed up just once. In DNA, the CDR3 is TGTGCCAGTGGGGGGGATTCCTCTGGCGAGCAGTACTTC. Protein sequence: CASGGDSSGEQYF. The chain joins TRBV19 to TRBJ2-7; 7 bases align to TRBD2. This CDR3 comprises 13 residues. Losses at the gene ends were 8 bases for V and 6 bases for J; bases not matched to a gene: 10. Per germline, CDR1 LNHDA and CDR2 SQIVND (reference sequence).

The chain uses TRBV7-2 and TRBJ2-3; D gene unclear. The germline gives CDR1 SGHTA, CDR2 FQGNSA. The CDR3 is 16 amino acids. V shed 0 bases and J shed 0 bases, with 10 bases lying between them. The CDR3 reads CASSLARWASTDTQYF. CDR3 nucleotides: TGTGCCAGCAGCTTAGCGAGGTGGGCCAGCACAGATACGCAGTATTTT.

The chain couples TRBV28 to TRBJ2-6; possibly TRBD1 for D (5 bases). V lost 6 bases to trimming and J lost 0 bases, with 9 bases between them. CDR1 is MDHEN, CDR2 SYDVKM, per germline. The CDR3 extends over 15 amino acids. CDR3 nucleotide sequence: TGTGCCAGCAGCGTGCAGGGCTCTGGGGCCAACGTCCTGACTTTC. The encoded protein is CASSVQGSGANVLTF.